Presented here are 10 T cell receptor beta chains from one specimen sequenced in a study of blood T cell repertoires in COVID-19. TCRdb's table, derived via immunoSEQ multiplex PCR, lists solely in-frame clones and lacks some. The sample carries approximately 83,000 clones, about 82% recorded once. Sequencing was done on a sample of peripheral blood. These receptors all stem from a man aged 50 to 59 with acute or convalescent COVID-19.

A few counts support this clone. This sequence joins TRBV19 and TRBJ2-3; 8 positions match TRBD1. Germline loops: CDR1 LNHDA, CDR2 SQIVND (reference sequence). The CDR3 is made up of 14 amino acids. V lost 6 bases and J lost 3; bases outside the gene matches: 5. This chain's CDR3 is CASRGDRGTDTQYF. CDR3 in DNA: TGTGCCAGTAGAGGTGACAGGGGTACAGATACGCAGTATTTT.

The chain links TRBV19 to TRBJ1-4; TRBD1 agrees at 7 bases. With 3 bases clipped from V and 5 bases from J, the junction kept 9 bases outside the gene matches. Germline-derived CDR1 and CDR2 are LNHDA and SQIVND (reference sequence). The CDR3 sequence is 16 residues long. The CDR3 DNA reads TGTGCCAGTAGTATCCGGGACAGAGAAGTAAATGAAAAACTGTTTTTT. This translates into CASSIRDREVNEKLFF.

The chain carries TRBV29-1 and TRBJ1-3, with 9 bases aligning to TRBD1. Trimming removed 0 bases from V and 0 bases from J; junction bases left unmatched: 12. Germline-derived CDR1 and CDR2 are SQVTM and ANQGSEA. CDR3 length: 19 amino acids. CDR3 DNA: TGCAGCGTTGAAGATCTTGGGGACAGGGCCAGTTCCTCTGGAAACACCATATATTTT. Translation gives CSVEDLGDRASSSGNTIYF.

The V and J genes are TRBV4-2 and TRBJ2-1; TRBD2 might be the D (5 bases). Germline CDR1 LGHNA, CDR2 YNFKEQ. V lost 7 bases and J 3 bases, leaving 13 bases between the germline ends. This CDR3 comprises 14 residues. In DNA, the CDR3 is TGTGCCAGCAAGAGGCTCGGGAACTACAATGAGCAGTTCTTC. It specifies CASKRLGNYNEQFF.

The chain carries TRBV6-6 and TRBJ2-2; tentatively, D is TRBD1 (5 bases). Germline-derived CDR1 and CDR2 are MNHNY and SVGAGI (reference sequence). The CDR3 loop spans 16 amino acids. V dropped 5 bases and J dropped 0 bases, with 13 bases sitting between them. CDR3 loop: CASSTTAHANTGELFF. The CDR3 DNA reads as TGTGCCAGCAGTACGACAGCCCACGCGAACACCGGGGAGCTGTTTTTT.

This chain connects TRBV7-9 to TRBJ2-2; 7 nucleotides line up with TRBD1. The CDR3 runs to 15 residues. Germline values: CDR1 SEHNR, CDR2 FQNEAQ (reference sequence). Trimming cost V 5 bases and J 2 bases; bases outside gene matches: 5. In nucleotides, the CDR3 is TGTGCCAGCAGCCCTCCAGGGGGTAACACCGGGGAGCTGTTTTTT. Translating it yields CASSPPGGNTGELFF.

The chain joins TRBV7-8 to TRBJ1-4; TRBD1 matches 9 bases. The CDR3 loop spans 14 amino acids. The junction had 6 bases not matched to a gene; V was cut back by 5 bases and J by 8 bases. The germline V gene encodes CDR1 SGHVS and CDR2 FQNEAQ. CDR3 sequence (DNA): TGTGCCAGCAGCAGGGACAGGGTAGGCGAAAAACTGTTTTTT. This codes for CASSRDRVGEKLFF.

This CDR3 reads CASSSLAEPQFF. Here the CDR3 DNA reads TGTGCCAGCAGCTCCTTAGCGGAACCGCAGTTCTTC. This rearrangement joins TRBV5-4 to TRBJ2-1, with TRBD2 as a possible D gene (6 bases). Germline V gene lookup returns CDR1 SGHNT and CDR2 YYREEE (reference sequence). V was trimmed by 3 bases and J by 12 bases, leaving 13 bases between them. This CDR3 is built from 12 residues.

In nucleotides, the CDR3 is TGTGCCAGCAGCTTAGGGACGGGGGGCGGCTATGGCTACACCTTC. Its protein product is CASSLGTGGGYGYTF. The V and J genes are TRBV7-8 and TRBJ1-2; weak D call: TRBD1 (6 bases). This CDR3 has 15 residues. CDR1 SGHVS and CDR2 FQNEAQ come from the germline V gene. The V and J ends lost 1 base and 4 bases respectively, with 13 bases between them.

The chain carries TRBV29-1 and TRBJ2-7, with 8 bases identical to TRBD2. The V and J ends lost 5 bases and 0 bases, in that order; junction bases with no gene match: 18. Germline CDR1 is SQVTM and CDR2 is ANQGSEA. The CDR3 spans 18 residues. CDR3 region: CSVRHSISIAGSSYEQYF. The CDR3 nucleotides read TGCAGCGTTCGACATTCCATTTCCATAGCGGGAAGCTCCTACGAGCAGTACTTC.